This is a list of T cell receptor beta chains from one sample in a study of blood T cell repertoires in COVID-19. The repertoire was sequenced with immunoSEQ multiplex PCR; TCRdb's copy has only in-frame clones and lacks some. The data contain about 59,000 clones, approximately 78% of them singletons. Sequencing input: peripheral blood. The receptors originated from a man aged 80 or over with acute or convalescent COVID-19. CDR3s include the opening cysteine and the closing phenylalanine or tryptophan. The order of the fields is D gene, clone size, J gene, V gene, CDR3 protein, CDR3 DNA. The D gene is left open where the match is weak. Clone size is shown for a subset of rows, as once, few, many or a class of expanded clone.

d_call: TRBD1; clone_size: .; j_call: TRBJ1-2; v_call: TRBV2; cdr3_aa: CASRENDRGQAYTF; cdr3_nt: TGTGCCAGCAGAGAGAACGACAGGGGGCAGGCCTACACCTTC
d_call: .; clone_size: .; j_call: TRBJ2-3; v_call: TRBV27; cdr3_aa: CASGPGAQTNTQYF; cdr3_nt: TGTGCCAGCGGGCCAGGGGCCCAAACCAATACGCAGTATTTT
d_call: TRBD1; clone_size: .; j_call: TRBJ1-1; v_call: TRBV11-3; cdr3_aa: CASSPGTAIRGTDTEAFF; cdr3_nt: TGTGCCAGCAGCCCCGGGACAGCGATTCGGGGGACTGACACTGAAGCTTTCTTT
d_call: TRBD1; clone_size: .; j_call: TRBJ1-2; v_call: TRBV6-1; cdr3_aa: CASSEQDRGSYGYTF; cdr3_nt: TGTGCCAGCAGTGAACAGGACAGGGGGAGTTATGGCTACACCTTC
d_call: .; clone_size: .; j_call: TRBJ2-7; v_call: TRBV12-3/TRBV12-4; cdr3_aa: CASSSFGEQYF; cdr3_nt: TGTGCCAGCAGTTCTTTCGGCGAGCAGTACTTC
d_call: TRBD1; clone_size: .; j_call: TRBJ2-2; v_call: TRBV2; cdr3_aa: CASGQGIGELFF; cdr3_nt: TGTGCCAGCGGACAGGGGATCGGGGAGCTGTTTTTT
d_call: .; clone_size: .; j_call: TRBJ2-2; v_call: TRBV5-1; cdr3_aa: CASRLTGSTGELFF; cdr3_nt: TGCGCCAGCAGGCTAACAGGGAGCACCGGGGAGCTGTTTTTT
d_call: .; clone_size: .; j_call: TRBJ2-7; v_call: TRBV18; cdr3_aa: CASSPPSGNEQYF; cdr3_nt: TGTGCCAGCTCACCACCGTCCGGGAACGAGCAGTACTTC
d_call: TRBD1; clone_size: .; j_call: TRBJ1-1; v_call: TRBV29-1; cdr3_aa: CSTDRGGNTEAFF; cdr3_nt: TGCAGCACCGACAGGGGTGGGAACACTGAAGCTTTCTTT
d_call: .; clone_size: .; j_call: TRBJ1-4; v_call: TRBV18; cdr3_aa: CASSPGLNEKLFF; cdr3_nt: TGTGCCAGCTCTCCCGGTCTTAATGAAAAACTGTTTTTT
d_call: .; clone_size: few; j_call: TRBJ1-3; v_call: TRBV6-1; cdr3_aa: CASSEALRQSSGNTIYF; cdr3_nt: TGTGCCAGCAGTGAAGCGCTCAGGCAATCCTCTGGAAACACCATATATTTT
d_call: TRBD1; clone_size: few; j_call: TRBJ1-6; v_call: TRBV27; cdr3_aa: CASSTTGSSYNSPLHF; cdr3_nt: TGTGCCAGCAGCACGACAGGGAGCTCCTATAATTCACCCCTCCACTTT